This paragraph reports one TCR beta chain. Primed by a sample-barcoded 5' primer and a J-beta primer mix, a second PCR proceeded for about 7 to 11 cycles. TCRdb recomputed calls from the 5' RACE reads with MiXCR, one row per CDR3 protein. The sample includes 1.5 million to 2 million distinct CDR3 sequences, 30% to 40% of them seen just once. This specimen belongs to a study of blood T cells in healthy people across ages. CDR3 size: 17 residues. Germline CDR1 MNHEY, CDR2 SVGAGI. The source is a human donor in good health. The sequenced sample consisted of blood. The V and J genes are TRBV6-5 and TRBJ2-5, with 14 nucleotides matching TRBD2. The last part of the DNA fits TRBJ2-7 better; the J call may be wrong. Written as DNA, the CDR3 is TGTGCCAGCAGTTCTACGACTAGCGGGGGGGCCGGAGACGAGCAGTACTTC. Its protein is CASSSTTSGGAGDEQYF.